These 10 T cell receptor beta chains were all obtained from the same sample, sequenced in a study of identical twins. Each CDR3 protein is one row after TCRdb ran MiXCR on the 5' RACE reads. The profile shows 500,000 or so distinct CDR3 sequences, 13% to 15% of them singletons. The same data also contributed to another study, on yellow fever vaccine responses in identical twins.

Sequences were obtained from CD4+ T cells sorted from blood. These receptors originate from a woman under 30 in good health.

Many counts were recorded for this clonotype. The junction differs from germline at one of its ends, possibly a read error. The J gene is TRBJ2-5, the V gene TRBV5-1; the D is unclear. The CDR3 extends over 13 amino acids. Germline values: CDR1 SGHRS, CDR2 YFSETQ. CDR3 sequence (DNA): TGTGCCAGCTCACCCCAAGGTGGGGAGACCCAGTACTTC. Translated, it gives CASSPQGGETQYF.

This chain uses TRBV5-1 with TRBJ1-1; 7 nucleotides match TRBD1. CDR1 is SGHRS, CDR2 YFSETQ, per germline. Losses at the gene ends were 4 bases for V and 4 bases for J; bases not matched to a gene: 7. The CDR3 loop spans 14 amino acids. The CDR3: CASSAQGGGTEAFF. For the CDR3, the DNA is TGCGCCAGCAGCGCTCAGGGGGGTGGCACTGAAGCTTTCTTT.

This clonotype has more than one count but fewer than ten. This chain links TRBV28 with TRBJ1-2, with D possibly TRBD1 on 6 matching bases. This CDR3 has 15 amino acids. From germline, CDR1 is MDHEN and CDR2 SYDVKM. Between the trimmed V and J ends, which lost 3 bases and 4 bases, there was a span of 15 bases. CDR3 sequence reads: CASSLGGNTLYGYTF. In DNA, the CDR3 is TGTGCCAGCAGTTTGGGGGGCAACACCCTCTATGGCTACACCTTC.

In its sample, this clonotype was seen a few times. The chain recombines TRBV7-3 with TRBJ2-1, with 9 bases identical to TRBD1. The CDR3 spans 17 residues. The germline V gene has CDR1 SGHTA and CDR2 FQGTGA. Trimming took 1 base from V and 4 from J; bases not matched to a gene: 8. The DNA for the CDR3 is TGTGCCAGCAGCTTAATTGGGAAGGGACAGGGATACAATGAGCAGTTCTTC. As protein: CASSLIGKGQGYNEQFF.

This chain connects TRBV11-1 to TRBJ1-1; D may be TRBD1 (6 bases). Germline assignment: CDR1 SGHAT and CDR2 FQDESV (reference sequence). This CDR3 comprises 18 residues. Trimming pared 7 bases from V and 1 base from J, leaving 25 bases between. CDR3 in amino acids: CASTKSGGSGVSNTEAFF. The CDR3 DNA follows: TGTGCCAGCACCAAGTCGGGGGGGTCAGGGGTGTCGAACACTGAAGCTTTCTTT.

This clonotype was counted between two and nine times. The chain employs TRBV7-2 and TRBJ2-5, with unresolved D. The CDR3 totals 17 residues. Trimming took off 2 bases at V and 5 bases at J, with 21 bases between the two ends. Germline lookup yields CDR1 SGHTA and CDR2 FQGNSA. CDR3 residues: CASSLPPRSIPEETQYF. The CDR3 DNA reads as TGTGCCAGCAGCTTACCCCCGAGGAGCATACCCGAGGAGACCCAGTACTTC.

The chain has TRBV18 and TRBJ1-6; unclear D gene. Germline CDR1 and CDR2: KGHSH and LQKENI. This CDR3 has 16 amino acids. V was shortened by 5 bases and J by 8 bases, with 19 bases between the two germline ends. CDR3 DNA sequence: TGTGCCAGCTCAACTTCCCTTGTTGGGCCCGATTCACCCCTCCACTTT. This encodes CASSTSLVGPDSPLHF.

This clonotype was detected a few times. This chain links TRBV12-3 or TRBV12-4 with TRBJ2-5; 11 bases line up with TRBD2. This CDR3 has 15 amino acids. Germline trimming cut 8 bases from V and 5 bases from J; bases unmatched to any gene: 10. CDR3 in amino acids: CASRPRLAGGETQYF. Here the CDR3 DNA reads TGTGCCAGCCGCCCGCGGCTAGCGGGAGGTGAGACCCAGTACTTC.

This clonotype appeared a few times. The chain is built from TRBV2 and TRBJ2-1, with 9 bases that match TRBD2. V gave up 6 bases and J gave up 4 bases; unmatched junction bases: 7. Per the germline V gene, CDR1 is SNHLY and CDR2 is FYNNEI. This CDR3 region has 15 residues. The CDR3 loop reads CASRALAGLYNEQFF. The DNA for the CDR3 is TGTGCCAGCAGAGCCCTAGCGGGGCTATACAATGAGCAGTTCTTC.

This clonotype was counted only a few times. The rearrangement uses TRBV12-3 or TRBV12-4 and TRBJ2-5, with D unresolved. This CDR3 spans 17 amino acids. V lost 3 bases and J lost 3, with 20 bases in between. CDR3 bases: TGTGCCAGCAGTTTTCGAGTGGTCGGCTCATCGGAAGAGACCCAGTACTTC. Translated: CASSFRVVGSSEETQYF.